These T cell receptor beta chains were read from a single sample in a study of T cell responses to AZD1222 COVID-19 vaccine. Data came from immunoSEQ multiplex PCR; TCRdb stores just in-frame clones and leaves some out. This table holds 95,000 to 110,000 clones, around 93% found once. The source was peripheral blood, collected 28 days after the second AZD1222 dose. These receptors all stem from an adult who received the AZD1222 COVID-19 vaccine. Both conserved end residues are part of each CDR3. The D gene is left open where the match is weak.

TRBD2,TRBV18,TRBJ2-7,15,CASSRTSGLSYEQYF
.,TRBV27,TRBJ1-1,15,CASSLSGLLNTEAFF
TRBD1,TRBV7-2,TRBJ1-5,15,CASSDPGQGGQPQHF
TRBD2,TRBV6-6,TRBJ2-7,16,CASSTSSGGGVGEQYF
.,TRBV27,TRBJ1-1,16,CASRDPGRQSEIEAFF
.,TRBV9,TRBJ1-6,15,CASSVGGSGNSPLHF
.,TRBV4-2,TRBJ2-5,14,CASSQEGLQKTQYF
.,TRBV27,TRBJ2-7,13,CASSYSVSYEQYF
TRBD1,TRBV12-5,TRBJ2-1,17,CASGLKYTGDSYNEQFF
TRBD1,TRBV5-4,TRBJ1-2,16,CASSLGGTEANYGYTF
.,TRBV6-6,TRBJ2-1,16,CASRPTNSGTRNEQFF
.,TRBV19,TRBJ1-5,15,CASRSSTYSNQPQHF
.,TRBV30,TRBJ1-5,13,CAWSVAGLQPQHF
TRBD1,TRBV12-3/TRBV12-4,TRBJ2-7,13,CASGKTGGNEQYF
TRBD1,TRBV13,TRBJ2-7,15,CASSARDRGLGEQYF
.,TRBV20-1,TRBJ2-7,11,CSARVGYEQYF
TRBD1,TRBV28,TRBJ1-2,14,CASRDRAGAGRSFF
.,TRBV9,TRBJ1-4,14,CASSVLGAGEKLFF
.,TRBV7-3,TRBJ2-5,14,CASSLAGVRETQYF
TRBD1,TRBV18,TRBJ1-6,16,CASSPGGTGVASPLHF
TRBD1,TRBV28,TRBJ1-2,12,CASMTGEGGYTF
.,TRBV24-1,TRBJ2-1,14,CATSDEVSYNEQFF
.,TRBV6-1,TRBJ1-1,13,CASSEGWGIPAFF
.,TRBV28,TRBJ1-1,15,CASSLPPGQNREAFF
.,TRBV2,TRBJ1-4,15,CASSRAPISREKLFF
.,TRBV4-2,TRBJ2-7,13,CASSPPGTYEQYF
TRBD1,TRBV2,TRBJ1-1,15,CASQYRTGPNTEAFF
.,TRBV6-2/TRBV6-3,TRBJ2-1,14,CASCLGGANNEQFF
.,TRBV6-1,TRBJ2-1,14,CASSEARAHNEQFF
.,TRBV4-1,TRBJ1-5,14,CASSRAGPNQPQHF
.,TRBV6-4,TRBJ1-2,14,CASSEQGNLGGYTF
.,TRBV7-2,TRBJ1-6,14,CASSPTVGHSPLHF
TRBD1,TRBV3-1/TRBV3-2,TRBJ2-7,14,CASSFGTGAYEQYF
.,TRBV11-1,TRBJ1-1,13,CASSPRIQEAAFF
TRBD1,TRBV9,TRBJ2-7,14,CASSVGTGVYEQYF
TRBD1,TRBV7-8,TRBJ1-4,17,CASSLVRTGGPNEKLFF
TRBD1,TRBV3-1/TRBV3-2,TRBJ1-2,15,CASSNRATGGLGYTF
TRBD1,TRBV9,TRBJ1-1,16,CASSVGDRVVNTEAFF
TRBD1,TRBV30,TRBJ1-2,16,CAWSYGPGQGADGYTF
TRBD2,TRBV6-4,TRBJ2-1,19,CASKKSSGRAELSYNEQFF
.,TRBV30,TRBJ1-5,17,CAWSPGFLGNSNQPQHF
.,TRBV20-1,TRBJ1-4,15,CSASAKGGGNEKLFF
.,TRBV7-3,TRBJ1-1,14,CASSLYNSNTEAFF
TRBD1,TRBV29-1,TRBJ1-1,14,CSVATDRGTGGAFF
TRBD1,TRBV18,TRBJ2-3,13,CASSPQGADTQYF
.,TRBV15,TRBJ2-5,14,CATSREPVQETQYF
TRBD1,TRBV5-1,TRBJ1-2,13,CASSLGGDYGYTF
.,TRBV4-3,TRBJ2-1,18,CASSQDVGDLSSYNEQFF
TRBD1,TRBV5-1,TRBJ1-2,15,CASSFYGQGNDGYTF